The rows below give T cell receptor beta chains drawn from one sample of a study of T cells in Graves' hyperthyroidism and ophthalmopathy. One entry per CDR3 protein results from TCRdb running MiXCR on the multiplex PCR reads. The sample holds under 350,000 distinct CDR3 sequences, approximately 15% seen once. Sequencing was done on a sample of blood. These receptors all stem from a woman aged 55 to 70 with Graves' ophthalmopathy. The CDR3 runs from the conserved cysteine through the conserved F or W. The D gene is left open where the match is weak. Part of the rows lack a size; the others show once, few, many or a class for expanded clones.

CDR3: CASSYSARTIAGVNYQQYF
DNA: TGTGCCAGCAGTTACTCAGCCAGGACGATAGCGGGAGTGAACTACCAGCAGTACTTC
size: -
D: TRBD2
length: 19
J: TRBJ2-7
V: TRBV6-5

CDR3: CASSSAHTGGWSYEQYF
DNA: TGTGCCAGCAGTTCCGCTCACACAGGGGGCTGGTCCTACGAGCAGTACTTC
size: many
D: TRBD1
length: 17
J: TRBJ2-7
V: TRBV27

CDR3: CASSVTGISGNEQFF
DNA: TGTGCCAGCAGCGTCACGGGGATTTCTGGTAATGAGCAGTTCTTC
size: few
D: -
length: 15
J: TRBJ2-1
V: TRBV9

CDR3: CASSLTSGDNYGYTF
DNA: TGCGCCAGCAGCTTGACGTCAGGGGATAACTATGGCTACACCTTC
size: many
D: -
length: 15
J: TRBJ1-2
V: TRBV5-1

CDR3: CASSTTEKTYEQYF
DNA: TGTGCCAGCAGTACAACCGAAAAGACTTACGAGCAGTACTTC
size: few
D: -
length: 14
J: TRBJ2-7
V: TRBV6-2/TRBV6-3

CDR3: CASSPWRTANTEAFF
DNA: TGTGCCAGCAGCCCATGGAGGACGGCAAACACTGAAGCTTTCTTT
size: many
D: -
length: 15
J: TRBJ1-1
V: TRBV7-8

CDR3: CASSAGLAYEQYF
DNA: TGTGCCAGTAGCGCTGGACTAGCGTACGAGCAGTACTTC
size: few
D: TRBD2
length: 13
J: TRBJ2-7
V: TRBV19

CDR3: CSARDRAKGPYEQYF
DNA: TGCAGTGCTAGAGATCGGGCGAAGGGACCATACGAGCAGTACTTC
size: many
D: -
length: 15
J: TRBJ2-7
V: TRBV20-1

CDR3: CASSLSGTEQFF
DNA: TGTGCCAGCAGCTTATCCGGGACAGAGCAGTTCTTC
size: many
D: -
length: 12
J: TRBJ2-1
V: TRBV7-9

CDR3: CSATRGESGANVLTF
DNA: TGCAGTGCTACTAGGGGGGAATCTGGGGCCAACGTCCTGACTTTC
size: many
D: -
length: 15
J: TRBJ2-6
V: TRBV20-1

CDR3: CASSPQGGAEQPQHF
DNA: TGTGCCAGCTCACCACAAGGAGGGGCGGAACAGCCCCAGCATTTT
size: many
D: -
length: 15
J: TRBJ1-5
V: TRBV18

CDR3: CASSFGGIWNEQFF
DNA: TGTGCCAGCAGTTTTGGCGGGATTTGGAATGAGCAGTTCTTC
size: many
D: -
length: 14
J: TRBJ2-1
V: TRBV27

CDR3: CASILPDGPSGNEQFF
DNA: TGTGCCAGCATCCTCCCCGACGGTCCTTCTGGCAATGAGCAGTTCTTC
size: many
D: -
length: 16
J: TRBJ2-1
V: TRBV7-9

CDR3: CASSIGMGARGAGELFF
DNA: TGTGCCAGTAGTATAGGAATGGGGGCTCGTGGGGCCGGGGAGCTGTTTTTT
size: -
D: -
length: 17
J: TRBJ2-2
V: TRBV19

CDR3: CSASEQGAYEKLFF
DNA: TGCAGTGCTAGTGAGCAGGGAGCGTATGAAAAACTGTTTTTT
size: many
D: -
length: 14
J: TRBJ1-4
V: TRBV20-1

CDR3: CASSFLGGYSTDTQYF
DNA: TGTGCCAGCAGTTTCCTAGGGGGGTATAGCACAGATACGCAGTATTTT
size: -
D: -
length: 16
J: TRBJ2-3
V: TRBV27

CDR3: CASSLDGRGAFF
DNA: TGTGCCAGCAGCTTAGATGGCAGGGGAGCTTTCTTT
size: many
D: -
length: 12
J: TRBJ1-1
V: TRBV7-2

CDR3: CATQPHWAPGNSEANTGELFF
DNA: TGTGCCACCCAGCCCCACTGGGCTCCGGGTAACTCAGAAGCGAACACCGGGGAGCTGTTTTTT
size: -
D: -
length: 21
J: TRBJ2-2
V: TRBV6-1

CDR3: CASSPLARYAFYGYTF
DNA: TGTGCCAGCAGTCCTTTGGCTCGATACGCCTTTTATGGCTACACCTTC
size: many
D: -
length: 16
J: TRBJ1-2
V: TRBV28

CDR3: CASSLGAKQGQETQYF
DNA: TGCGCCAGCAGCTTGGGGGCCAAACAGGGGCAAGAGACCCAGTACTTC
size: many
D: TRBD1
length: 16
J: TRBJ2-5
V: TRBV5-1

CDR3: CASSLTGPNEQFF
DNA: TGTGCCAGCAGCCTGACAGGGCCTAATGAGCAGTTCTTC
size: many
D: TRBD1
length: 13
J: TRBJ2-1
V: TRBV12-3/TRBV12-4

CDR3: CASSAHSGPPNEQFF
DNA: TGTGCCAGCAGCGCCCATAGCGGGCCACCGAATGAGCAGTTCTTC
size: -
D: TRBD2
length: 15
J: TRBJ2-1
V: TRBV7-6

CDR3: CASSWGREPLHF
DNA: TGTGCCAGCAGCTGGGGACGAGAACCCCTCCACTTT
size: -
D: -
length: 12
J: TRBJ1-6
V: TRBV7-2

CDR3: CASSFRTARETQYF
DNA: TGTGCCAGCAGTTTCAGGACAGCGCGGGAGACCCAGTACTTC
size: many
D: -
length: 14
J: TRBJ2-5
V: TRBV6-1

CDR3: CASSSDTTDYEQYF
DNA: TGTGCCAGCAGTTCGGACACAACCGACTACGAGCAGTACTTC
size: few
D: -
length: 14
J: TRBJ2-7
V: TRBV6-1

CDR3: CASSRGGGSSYNEQFF
DNA: TGTGCCAGCAGCCGGGGAGGGGGATCCTCCTACAATGAGCAGTTCTTC
size: -
D: -
length: 16
J: TRBJ2-1
V: TRBV4-2

CDR3: CASSQDVSLRYEQYF
DNA: TGCGCCAGCAGCCAAGATGTTTCCTTGCGCTACGAGCAGTACTTC
size: few
D: -
length: 15
J: TRBJ2-7
V: TRBV4-3

CDR3: CASSQVGHTNEKLFF
DNA: TGTGCCAGCAGCCAAGTCGGACACACTAATGAAAAACTGTTTTTT
size: many
D: -
length: 15
J: TRBJ1-4
V: TRBV4-2

CDR3: CASSPIYLNTEAFF
DNA: TGTGCCAGCAGCCCGATCTATCTGAACACTGAAGCTTTCTTT
size: many
D: -
length: 14
J: TRBJ1-1
V: TRBV3-1

CDR3: CASSQGPQGAIGDTQYF
DNA: TGTGCCAGCAGCCAAGGTCCGCAGGGGGCAATAGGGGATACGCAGTATTTT
size: many
D: TRBD1
length: 17
J: TRBJ2-3
V: TRBV3-1

CDR3: CASSHTDREGEQYF
DNA: TGTGCCAGCAGCCATACCGACAGGGAGGGCGAGCAGTACTTC
size: many
D: -
length: 14
J: TRBJ2-7
V: TRBV3-1

CDR3: CASSQDVWVNTGELFF
DNA: TGCGCCAGCAGCCAAGATGTGTGGGTCAACACCGGGGAGCTGTTTTTT
size: many
D: -
length: 16
J: TRBJ2-2
V: TRBV4-3

CDR3: CASSLASRGFHEQYF
DNA: TGCGCCAGCAGCTTGGCGAGCAGGGGGTTCCACGAGCAGTACTTC
size: few
D: TRBD1
length: 15
J: TRBJ2-7
V: TRBV5-1

CDR3: CSASVPGELFF
DNA: TGCAGTGCCAGTGTCCCCGGGGAGCTGTTTTTT
size: few
D: -
length: 11
J: TRBJ2-2
V: TRBV20-1

CDR3: CASSPAPQYTDTQYF
DNA: TGTGCCAGCTCACCCGCTCCACAGTACACAGATACGCAGTATTTT
size: many
D: -
length: 15
J: TRBJ2-3
V: TRBV18

CDR3: CASTRDGGYGYTF
DNA: TGTGCCAGCACCCGGGATGGGGGATATGGCTACACCTTC
size: many
D: -
length: 13
J: TRBJ1-2
V: TRBV7-2

CDR3: CASSVWTGGANGYTF
DNA: TGTGCCAGCAGCGTATGGACAGGGGGCGCAAATGGCTACACCTTC
size: many
D: TRBD1
length: 15
J: TRBJ1-2
V: TRBV7-2

CDR3: CATSDVGQGSDTQYF
DNA: TGTGCCACCAGTGATGTGGGACAGGGTTCAGATACGCAGTATTTT
size: few
D: TRBD1
length: 15
J: TRBJ2-3
V: TRBV24-1

CDR3: CASSTGLADSTDTQYF
DNA: TGTGCCAGCAGTACGGGACTAGCGGATAGCACAGATACGCAGTATTTT
size: many
D: TRBD2
length: 16
J: TRBJ2-3
V: TRBV2

CDR3: CSAAPASTSTDTQYF
DNA: TGCAGTGCCGCCCCAGCGTCAACTAGCACAGATACGCAGTATTTT
size: -
D: -
length: 15
J: TRBJ2-3
V: TRBV20-1

CDR3: CASSYVEGKNYGYTF
DNA: TGTGCCAGCAGTTACGTCGAGGGAAAAAACTATGGCTACACCTTC
size: -
D: -
length: 15
J: TRBJ1-2
V: TRBV6-5

CDR3: CASSQVTGANYGYTF
DNA: TGTGCCAGCAGCCAAGTAACAGGGGCTAACTATGGCTACACCTTC
size: -
D: TRBD1
length: 15
J: TRBJ1-2
V: TRBV3-1

CDR3: CASSYRDRANHEQFF
DNA: TGTGCCAGCAGCTACCGGGACAGGGCTAATCATGAGCAGTTCTTC
size: many
D: TRBD1
length: 15
J: TRBJ2-1
V: TRBV7-2

CDR3: CASSLGPRNTIYF
DNA: TGTGCCAGCAGCTTGGGGCCGCGAAACACCATATATTTT
size: many
D: -
length: 13
J: TRBJ1-3
V: TRBV7-8

CDR3: CSARDRQGAGNTIYF
DNA: TGCAGTGCTAGAGATCGACAGGGGGCAGGAAACACCATATATTTT
size: many
D: TRBD1
length: 15
J: TRBJ1-3
V: TRBV20-1

CDR3: CASSYTEGTVSYEQYF
DNA: TGTGCCAGCAGTTATACCGAAGGGACGGTTTCCTACGAGCAGTACTTC
size: many
D: -
length: 16
J: TRBJ2-7
V: TRBV6-2/TRBV6-3

CDR3: CATSDFQGHNYGYTF
DNA: TGTGCCACCAGTGATTTCCAGGGACACAACTATGGCTACACCTTC
size: few
D: -
length: 15
J: TRBJ1-2
V: TRBV24-1

CDR3: CATSSRSRTGYNEQFF
DNA: TGTGCCACCAGCTCCCGAAGTCGGACAGGGTACAATGAGCAGTTCTTC
size: many
D: TRBD1
length: 16
J: TRBJ2-1
V: TRBV15

CDR3: CASNPGGGGTEAFF
DNA: TGTGCCAGCAATCCCGGAGGGGGAGGCACTGAAGCTTTCTTT
size: -
D: -
length: 14
J: TRBJ1-1
V: TRBV12-3/TRBV12-4

CDR3: CASSLAGQGGNTQYF
DNA: TGTGCCAGCAGCTTGGCGGGACAGGGTGGAAATACGCAGTATTTT
size: many
D: TRBD1
length: 15
J: TRBJ2-3
V: TRBV5-6

CDR3: CAWSAGGGEQYF
DNA: TGTGCCTGGAGTGCTGGGGGCGGCGAGCAGTACTTC
size: many
D: -
length: 12
J: TRBJ2-7
V: TRBV30

CDR3: CASSFDRVTYGYTF
DNA: TGTGCCAGCAGCTTCGACAGAGTTACCTATGGCTACACCTTC
size: many
D: -
length: 14
J: TRBJ1-2
V: TRBV11-2

CDR3: CASSVTGASYNEQFF
DNA: TGCGCCAGCAGCGTAACAGGGGCCTCCTACAATGAGCAGTTCTTC
size: many
D: TRBD1
length: 15
J: TRBJ2-1
V: TRBV5-1